The count of the clone carrying this T cell receptor (beta chain) is one. Antigen: not known. PCR amplification relied on 60 Vbeta primers (plus 13 Jbeta primers). Only in-frame clones appear in the TCRdb table, and some are missing; sequencing was by immunoSEQ multiplex PCR. This sample has 90,000 or so clones; over 65% occur once, and the top ten carry approximately 3.6%. This specimen belongs to a study of cytomegalovirus exposure and HLA in healthy donors. The CDR3 sequence is 15 residues long. Germline-derived CDR1 and CDR2 are MDHEN and SYDVKM. J gave up 8 bases and V 1 base, and 4 bases lay outside the gene matches. Study-level points and caveats: Specificity of a few CMV-associated chains for CMV antigens was verified in vitro. Productive rates of about 90% or about 30% were seen for most TCR beta V segments in an earlier analysis. Most TCR sequences were uncommon, yet certain public TCRs appeared in many donors. TCR beta chains numbering some 150 were designated cytomegalovirus-associated.

This chain uses TRBV28 with TRBJ1-4; 10 nucleotides line up with TRBD1. Sequencing used PBMCs. The sequence was collected from a man aged 45-65 years in good health and CMV-seronegative. DNA for the CDR3: TGTGCCAGCAGTTTATCCGGGACAGGGGACGAAAAACTGTTTTTT. Amino acids: CASSLSGTGDEKLFF.